These 27 T cell receptor beta chains were sequenced from one sample in a study of shared clonotypes between healthy human individuals. Clones were read by immunoSEQ multiplex PCR, and TCRdb kept only the in-frame ones, dropping some. Here the sample spans about 1.1 million clones, around 77% being singletons. Sequencing was performed on memory CD4+ T cells from PBMCs. Noted subset: CD45RA-negative fraction. Receptor source: a man aged 18 to 29 in good health. Some clones in this sample may be carry-over from other donors' samples.

In regard to this clone: Other DNA sequences within the sample encode an identical CDR3. The chain joins TRBV6-1 to TRBJ2-7; 7 bases match TRBD1. The CDR3 runs 13 residues. V lost 5 bases, J lost 2 bases, and 3 bases stayed unmatched. Germline-derived CDR1 and CDR2 are MNHNS and SASEGT. CDR3 in amino acids: CASSRQGPYEQYF. DNA of the CDR3: TGTGCCAGCAGTAGACAGGGACCCTACGAGCAGTACTTC.

In this sample, this clone turned up a few times. This sample includes further DNA sequences coding for the same CDR3. The chain couples TRBV6-4 to TRBJ2-5; TRBD1 matches 8 bases. This CDR3 is built from 13 residues. CDR1 MRHNA and CDR2 SNTAGT come from the germline V gene. The ends lost 5 bases at V and 2 bases at J; junction bases unmatched: 1. CDR3 in amino acids: CASSRDRQETQYF. CDR3 sequence (DNA): TGTGCCAGCAGTAGGGACAGGCAAGAGACCCAGTACTTC.

This rearrangement joins TRBV18 to TRBJ1-5, with D possibly matching TRBD1 (6 bases). The CDR3 length is 13 residues. Germline V gives CDR1 KGHSH, CDR2 LQKENI. V was clipped by 5 bases and J by 5 bases, with 10 bases between them. CDR3 residues: CASSSDRHQPQHF. CDR3 bases: TGTGCCAGCTCATCGGACAGACATCAGCCCCAGCATTTT.

This clone occurred a few times. The chain links TRBV19 to TRBJ1-2; 11 nucleotides align to TRBD1. The V and J ends lost 6 bases and 8 bases, in that order; junction bases with no gene match: 17. The CDR3 is 17 residues long. Germline CDR1 reads LNHDA; CDR2 reads SQIVND (reference sequence). The CDR3 nucleotides read TGTGCCAGTAGGACCTTAAACCGGGACAGGGGGTTCCGGGGCTACACCTTC. It codes for CASRTLNRDRGFRGYTF. The full variable domain, its missing parts supplied by reference TRBV19 and TRBJ1-2, is DGGITQSPKYLFRKEGQNVTLSCEQNLNHDAMYWYRQDPGQGLRLIYYSQIVNDFQKGDIAEGYSVSREKKESFPLTVTSAQKNPTAFYLCASRTLNRDRGFRGYTFGSGTRLTVV.

This clone showed up just once. The chain employs TRBV5-1 and TRBJ1-2; no definite D call. Trimming shortened V by 2 bases and J by 2 bases, and 10 bases separated the two germline ends. Germline values: CDR1 SGHRS, CDR2 YFSETQ. CDR3 length: 14 amino acids. The CDR3 nucleotides read TGCGCCAGCAGCTTAGGTCCTCTAAACTATGGCTACACCTTC. It codes for CASSLGPLNYGYTF.

The chain joins TRBV6-1 to TRBJ1-2, with 10 bases lining up with TRBD1. J was trimmed by 5 bases and V by 3 bases; bases with no gene match: 3. Germline CDR1 and CDR2: MNHNS and SASEGT. This CDR3 has 14 amino acids. Written as DNA, the CDR3 is TGTGCCAGCAGTGACCCGGGACAGGGGTATGGCTACACCTTC. Its protein is CASSDPGQGYGYTF.

The rearrangement joins TRBV5-1 to TRBJ1-4; no clear D. The CDR3 extends over 16 amino acids. Trimming removed 0 bases at V and 0 bases at J, with 9 bases between. Germline V gene sequence: CDR1 SGHRS, CDR2 YFSETQ. The CDR3 protein is CASSLGPGATNEKLFF. The CDR3 nucleotides read TGCGCCAGCAGCTTGGGGCCGGGCGCAACTAATGAAAAACTGTTTTTT. Supplemented by reference TRBV5-1 and TRBJ1-4, the full variable domain reads KAGVTQTPRYLIKTRGQQVTLSCSPISGHRSVSWYQQTPGQGLQFLFEYFSETQRNKGNFPGRFSGRQFSNSRSEMNVSTLELGDSALYLCASSLGPGATNEKLFFGSGTQLSVL.

V and J are TRBV6-1 and TRBJ2-3, with D possibly TRBD1 on 6 matching bases. The V gene's germline CDR1 is MNHNS and CDR2 SASEGT. CDR3 length: 15 residues. V lost 2 bases, J lost 2 bases, and 11 bases lay in between. This CDR3 is CASSEPGAITDTQYF. For the CDR3, the DNA is TGTGCCAGCAGTGAACCAGGGGCGATCACAGATACGCAGTATTTT.

The chain joins TRBV5-1 to TRBJ2-1; a weak D match, TRBD2 (6 bases). The germline V and J ends were trimmed by 4 bases and 8 bases, with 22 bases remaining between them. Looked up from germline, CDR1 is SGHRS and CDR2 is YFSETQ. The CDR3 runs 16 residues. CDR3 amino acids: CASSEQLAPTADEQFF. In DNA, the CDR3 is TGCGCCAGCAGCGAGCAACTAGCTCCCACGGCGGATGAGCAGTTCTTC.

V usage is TRBV10-1 and J usage is TRBJ2-5, with 7 bases that match TRBD1. The germline gives CDR1 WNHNN, CDR2 SYGVQD (reference sequence). Unmatched junction bases numbered 12, after V lost 11 bases and J lost 0 bases. The CDR3 extends over 15 amino acids. The CDR3 sequence: CASELTRGYQETQYF. The CDR3 DNA reads TGCGCCTCCGAGTTAACCAGGGGGTACCAAGAGACCCAGTACTTC.

J is TRBJ1-5 and V is TRBV19; D uncertain. The CDR3 runs to 13 residues. The V end was cut by 8 bases, the J end by 5 bases, with 13 bases between. Looked up from germline, CDR1 is LNHDA and CDR2 is SQIVND (reference sequence). CDR3 coding DNA: TGTGCCAGTGTTGCGAGGGAGCATCAGCCCCAGCATTTT. Protein: CASVAREHQPQHF.

To note about this clone: Other nucleotide sequences from this sample produce the same CDR3. This chain links TRBV6-5 with TRBJ1-1; no definite D call. Germline loops: CDR1 MNHEY, CDR2 SVGAGI. The V and J ends lost 0 bases and 4 bases respectively, with 9 bases between them. This CDR3 spans 14 amino acids. This CDR3 is CASSYSTGGTEAFF. The CDR3, as DNA: TGTGCCAGCAGTTACTCGACGGGTGGCACTGAAGCTTTCTTT.

V usage is TRBV5-4 and J usage is TRBJ1-4; D not certain. The V and J ends lost 0 bases and 0 bases respectively, with 12 bases between them. Germline V gene sequence: CDR1 SGHNT, CDR2 YYREEE (reference sequence). The CDR3 extends over 17 amino acids. Written as DNA, the CDR3 is TGTGCCAGCAGCTTGGCGGGTGGCGGTGCAACTAATGAAAAACTGTTTTTT. This sequence encodes CASSLAGGGATNEKLFF. The complete variable domain, with remaining parts taken from reference TRBV5-4 and TRBJ1-4, reads ETGVTQSPTHLIKTRGQQVTLRCSSQSGHNTVSWYQQALGQGPQFIFQYYREEENGRGNFPPRFSGLQFPNYSSELNVNALELDDSALYLCASSLAGGGATNEKLFFGSGTQLSVL.

This chain connects TRBV4-2 to TRBJ2-1, with a tentative D call TRBD2 (6 bases). Trimming took 4 bases from V and 4 from J, leaving 17 bases between them. Germline CDR1 and CDR2: LGHNA and YNFKEQ. This CDR3 comprises 16 residues. CDR3 nucleotides: TGTGCCAGCAGCCCCCGAGGGGTAGCGGAGTACAATGAGCAGTTCTTC. Amino acid sequence: CASSPRGVAEYNEQFF.

About this clone: Other DNA sequences of this sample code for an identical CDR3. The chain joins TRBV6-6 to TRBJ1-4; tentative D call: TRBD1 (5 bases). In germline, CDR1 is MNHNY, CDR2 SVGAGI (reference sequence). This CDR3 region has 13 residues. The V end lost 2 bases, the J end lost 8 bases, and 9 bases lay between the germline ends. The CDR3: CASSYGGGEKLFF. DNA for the CDR3: TGTGCCAGCAGTTACGGGGGGGGAGAAAAACTGTTTTTT.

This sequence joins TRBV27 and TRBJ2-1; 8 bases are shared with TRBD2. V dropped 6 bases and J dropped 7; count of bases not matched to a gene: 17. The germline gives CDR1 MNHEY, CDR2 SMNVEV (reference sequence). The CDR3 is made up of 17 amino acids. CDR3 nucleotide sequence: TGTGCCAGCAGAAGCTCGGGAGGGAATGTTGCGGTAAATGAGCAGTTCTTC. Its protein product is CASRSSGGNVAVNEQFF.

In its sample, this clone was seen many times. The chain joins TRBV28 to TRBJ1-2; D is possibly TRBD1 (5 bases). Trimming cost V 3 bases and J 3 bases, with 8 bases left between them. CDR3 length equals 13 residues. Germline CDR1 is MDHEN and CDR2 is SYDVKM. In DNA form, the CDR3 reads TGTGCCAGCAGTTTGGGGGGTTACTATGGCTACACCTTC. This sequence encodes CASSLGGYYGYTF.

As to this clone: At one of its ends the junction is not consistent with the germline gene, which may arise from a read error. The rearrangement links TRBV28 to TRBJ1-2; 8 bases line up with TRBD1. The CDR3 runs 16 residues. Germline V lookup: CDR1 MDHEN, CDR2 SYDVKM. CDR3 coding DNA: TGTGCCAGCAGTTACCTTGGGCCTTTTCTTCAGGGGGCCCTTTTCTTC. It translates to CASSYLGPFLQGALFF.

The chain couples TRBV5-1 to TRBJ1-5; D is uncertain. Germline CDR1 and CDR2: SGHRS and YFSETQ. This CDR3 has 13 residues. The V and J ends lost 0 bases and 9 bases respectively, with 10 bases between them. The DNA of the CDR3 is TGCGCCAGCAGCTTGGGCGGCTTGGGGCCCCAGCATTTT. It encodes CASSLGGLGPQHF.

The chain joins TRBV9 to TRBJ2-1; D is uncertain. V lost 4 bases, J lost 4 bases, and 18 bases lay in between. Germline assignment: CDR1 SGDLS and CDR2 YYNGEE. The CDR3 covers 16 residues. As DNA, the CDR3 is TGTGCCAGCAGCTCAGCCGCCCGACTGAATTACAATGAGCAGTTCTTC. Translated, it gives CASSSAARLNYNEQFF. The full variable domain, rest sourced from reference TRBV9 and TRBJ2-1, is DSGVTQTPKHLITATGQRVTLRCSPRSGDLSVYWYQQSLDQGLQFLIQYYNGEERAKGNILERFSAQQFPDLHSELNLSSLELGDSALYFCASSSAARLNYNEQFFGPGTRLTVL.

This sequence joins TRBV7-2 and TRBJ2-2; 7 bases align to TRBD1. With V trimmed by 5 bases and J by 4 bases, 7 bases remained unmatched. Germline assignment: CDR1 SGHTA and CDR2 FQGNSA. This CDR3 has 15 amino acids. The CDR3 nucleotides are TGTGCCAGCAGCCGGACAGGTCCCCTCACCGGGGAGCTGTTTTTT. This translates into CASSRTGPLTGELFF. The full variable domain, in which reference TRBV7-2 and TRBJ2-2 provide the parts outside the CDR3, is GAGVSQSPSNKVTEKGKDVELRCDPISGHTALYWYRQSLGQGLEFLIYFQGNSAPDKSGLPSDRFSAERTGGSVSTLTIQRTQQEDSAVYLCASSRTGPLTGELFFGEGSRLTVL.

The chain carries TRBV29-1 and TRBJ2-7, with D maybe TRBD1 (5 bases). Trimming took off 6 bases at V and 0 bases at J, with 12 bases between the two ends. The CDR3 length is 13 residues. Germline CDR1 is SQVTM and CDR2 is ANQGSEA. CDR3 nucleotide sequence: TGCAGCGTGGCAGGGTTCGGCTCCTACGAGCAGTACTTC. It yields the protein CSVAGFGSYEQYF.

The gene calls are TRBV27 and TRBJ2-4, with TRBD2 matching 7 bases. V lost 3 bases, J lost 8 bases, and 10 bases stayed unmatched. Germline CDR1 MNHEY, CDR2 SMNVEV (reference sequence). The CDR3 consists of 15 residues. The CDR3 nucleotides read TGTGCCAGCAGTTTGGAAGCGGGAAGGTTTGACATTCAGTACTTC. Amino acids: CASSLEAGRFDIQYF.

The rearrangement uses TRBV5-5 and TRBJ1-5; 10 bases line up with TRBD1. The V gene end was trimmed by 4 bases and the J gene end by 4 bases; junction bases not matched to a gene: 5. Germline V CDR1 and CDR2: SGHKS, YYEKEE (reference sequence). The length of the CDR3 is 15 residues. The CDR3 loop is CASSTGQGINQPQHF. The CDR3 bases are TGTGCCAGCAGCACGGGACAGGGGATAAATCAGCCCCAGCATTTT.

Comments on this clone: This sample also contains other DNA sequences that code for the same CDR3. The rearrangement joins TRBV4-3 to TRBJ2-5; D is undetermined. V shed 1 base and J shed 1 base, with 4 bases lying between them. In germline, CDR1 is LGHNA, CDR2 YSLEER. The length of the CDR3 is 13 residues. CDR3 amino acids: CASSQGLQETQYF. The CDR3 coding sequence is TGCGCCAGCAGCCAAGGACTCCAAGAGACCCAGTACTTC.

The chain carries TRBV28 and TRBJ1-4; 9 nucleotides align to TRBD1. The CDR3 length is 14 residues. V lost 6 bases and J lost 8; bases outside the gene matches: 7. Germline lookup yields CDR1 MDHEN and CDR2 SYDVKM. For the CDR3, the DNA is TGTGCCAGCAGAACAGACAGGGGGTTAGAAAAACTGTTTTTT. This translates into CASRTDRGLEKLFF.

This clone was observed once. The chain links TRBV19 to TRBJ2-5; D is ambiguous. V was cut by 1 base and J by 3 bases, with 12 bases left in between. This CDR3 spans 15 amino acids. Germline CDR1 reads LNHDA; CDR2 reads SQIVND (reference sequence). The CDR3 region is CASSIVGLPEETQYF. CDR3 coding DNA: TGTGCCAGTAGTATAGTAGGGCTACCGGAAGAGACCCAGTACTTC.